Here is one T cell receptor (beta chain) with its context. Its antigen is not identified. One junction end disagrees with the germline gene, perhaps due to a read error. At the DNA level, this CDR3 is encoded by other sequences in the same sample as well. This record belongs to a study of T cells in localized non-small cell lung cancer. Only in-frame clones appear in the TCRdb table, and some are missing; sequencing was by immunoSEQ multiplex PCR. The sample includes tens of thousands of clones, 75% to 85% of them seen just once. Germline assignment: CDR1 SGHAT and CDR2 FQNNGV. The CDR3 has 15 residues. The study's findings and limits: Appearing in adjacent lung were a median approximately 50 of the top 100 tumor clones. Higher blood T cell density went with longer overall survival. Uninvolved adjacent lung had more T cell clonality than any other tissue, topping tumor.

The gene calls are TRBV11-2 and TRBJ2-5; 7 bases agree with TRBD1. This TCR came from a man aged 40 to 70 with stage II lung adenocarcinoma. Source: PBMCs, taken before any cancer treatment. The CDR3 sequence is CASSLEDRTQETQYF. DNA for the CDR3: TGTGCCAGCAGCTTAGAGGACAGGACCCAAGAAACCCAGTACTTC.